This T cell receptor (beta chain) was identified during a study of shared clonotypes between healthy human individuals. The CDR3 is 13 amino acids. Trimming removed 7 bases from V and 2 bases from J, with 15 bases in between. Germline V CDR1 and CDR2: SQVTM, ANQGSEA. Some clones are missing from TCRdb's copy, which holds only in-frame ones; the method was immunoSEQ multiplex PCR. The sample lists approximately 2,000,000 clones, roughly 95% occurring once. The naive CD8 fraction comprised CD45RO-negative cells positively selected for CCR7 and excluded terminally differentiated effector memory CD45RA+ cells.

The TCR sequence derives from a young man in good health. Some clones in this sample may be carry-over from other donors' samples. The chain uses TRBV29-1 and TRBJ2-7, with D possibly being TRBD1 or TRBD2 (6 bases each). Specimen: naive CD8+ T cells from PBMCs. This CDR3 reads CSALIRGAYEQYF. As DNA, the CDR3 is TGCAGCGCCCTGATTAGGGGGGCCTACGAGCAGTACTTC.